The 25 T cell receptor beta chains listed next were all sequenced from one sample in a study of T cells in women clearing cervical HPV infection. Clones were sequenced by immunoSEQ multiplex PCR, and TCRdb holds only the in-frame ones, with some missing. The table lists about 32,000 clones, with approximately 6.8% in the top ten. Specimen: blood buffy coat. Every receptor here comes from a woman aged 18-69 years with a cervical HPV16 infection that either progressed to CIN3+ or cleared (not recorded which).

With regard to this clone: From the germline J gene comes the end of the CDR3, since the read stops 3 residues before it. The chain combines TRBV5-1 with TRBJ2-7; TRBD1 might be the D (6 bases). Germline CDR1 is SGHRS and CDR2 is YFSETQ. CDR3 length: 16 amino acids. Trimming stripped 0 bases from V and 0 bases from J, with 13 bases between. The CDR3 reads CASSLGAGEFSYEQYF. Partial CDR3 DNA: TGCGCCAGCAGCTTGGGAGCAGGGGAGTTCTCCTACGAG.

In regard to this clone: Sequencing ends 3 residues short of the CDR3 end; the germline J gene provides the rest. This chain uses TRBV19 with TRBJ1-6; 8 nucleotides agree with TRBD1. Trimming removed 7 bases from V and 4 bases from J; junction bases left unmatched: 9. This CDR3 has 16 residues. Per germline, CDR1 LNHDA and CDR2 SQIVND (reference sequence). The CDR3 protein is CASNLGQGVYNSPLHF. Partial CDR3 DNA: TGTGCCAGTAACCTAGGACAGGGCGTTTATAATTCACCC. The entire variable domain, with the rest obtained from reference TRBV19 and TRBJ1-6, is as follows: DGGITQSPKYLFRKEGQNVTLSCEQNLNHDAMYWYRQDPGQGLRLIYYSQIVNDFQKGDIAEGYSVSREKKESFPLTVTSAQKNPTAFYLCASNLGQGVYNSPLHFGNGTRLTVT.

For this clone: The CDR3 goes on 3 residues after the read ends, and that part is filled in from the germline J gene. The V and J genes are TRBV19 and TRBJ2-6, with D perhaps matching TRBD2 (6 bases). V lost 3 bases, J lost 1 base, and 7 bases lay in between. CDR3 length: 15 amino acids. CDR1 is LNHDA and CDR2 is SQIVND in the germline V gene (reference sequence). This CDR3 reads CASSIGGSGANVLTF. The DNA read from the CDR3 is TGTGCCAGTAGTATTGGGGGGTCTGGGGCCAACGTC.

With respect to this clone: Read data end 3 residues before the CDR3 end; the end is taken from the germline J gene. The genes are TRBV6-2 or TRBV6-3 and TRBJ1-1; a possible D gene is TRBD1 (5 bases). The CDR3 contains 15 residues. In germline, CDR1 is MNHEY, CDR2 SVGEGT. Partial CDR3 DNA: TGTGCCAGCAGTTACTCGCCGCGGGGCGTGGGAGAC. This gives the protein CASSYSPRGVGD. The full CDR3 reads CASSYSPRGVGDAFF.

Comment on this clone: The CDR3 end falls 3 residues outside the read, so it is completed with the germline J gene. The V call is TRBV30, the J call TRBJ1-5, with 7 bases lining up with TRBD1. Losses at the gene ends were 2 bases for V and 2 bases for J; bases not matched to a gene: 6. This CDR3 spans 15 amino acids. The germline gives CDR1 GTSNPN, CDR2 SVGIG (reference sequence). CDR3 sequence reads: CAWSPRGGGNQPQHF. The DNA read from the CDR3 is TGTGCCTGGAGTCCTAGAGGGGGCGGCAATCAGCCC.

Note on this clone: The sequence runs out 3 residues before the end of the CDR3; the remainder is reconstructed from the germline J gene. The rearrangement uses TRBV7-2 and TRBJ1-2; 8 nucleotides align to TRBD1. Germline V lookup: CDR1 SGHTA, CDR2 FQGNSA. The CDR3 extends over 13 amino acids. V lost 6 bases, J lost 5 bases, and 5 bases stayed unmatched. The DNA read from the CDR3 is TGTGCCAGCAGTATACAGGGGGAGTATGGC. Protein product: CASSIQGEYG. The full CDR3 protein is CASSIQGEYGYTF.

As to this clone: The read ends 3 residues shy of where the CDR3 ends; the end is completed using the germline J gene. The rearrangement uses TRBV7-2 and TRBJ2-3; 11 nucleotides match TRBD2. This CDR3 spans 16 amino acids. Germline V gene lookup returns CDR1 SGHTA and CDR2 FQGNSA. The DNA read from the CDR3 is TGTGCCAGCAGCTTAGCCCTAGCGGGGGGCCAAGAGACG. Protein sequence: CASSLALAGGQET. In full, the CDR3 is CASSLALAGGQETQYF. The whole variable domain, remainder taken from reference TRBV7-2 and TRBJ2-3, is GAGVSQSPSNKVTEKGKDVELRCDPISGHTALYWYRQSLGQGLEFLIYFQGNSAPDKSGLPSDRFSAERTGGSVSTLTIQRTQQEDSAVYLCASSLALAGGQETQYFGPGTRLTVL.

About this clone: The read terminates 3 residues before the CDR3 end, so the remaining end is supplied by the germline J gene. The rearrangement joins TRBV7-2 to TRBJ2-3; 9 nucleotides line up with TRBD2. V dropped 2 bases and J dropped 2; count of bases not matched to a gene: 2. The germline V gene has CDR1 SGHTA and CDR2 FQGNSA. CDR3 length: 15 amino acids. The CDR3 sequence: CASSLTSGSTDTQYF. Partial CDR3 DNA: TGTGCCAGCAGCTTAACTAGCGGGTCCACAGATACG.

CDR3 in amino acids: CATAGGQGSDEKLFF. CDR3 bases read: TGTGCCACCGCTGGGGGCCAAGGATCCGATGAAAAA. The chain combines TRBV6-4 with TRBJ1-4, with D perhaps matching TRBD1 (6 bases). Read data end 3 residues before the CDR3 end; the end is taken from the germline J gene. There are 15 residues in the CDR3. Trimming shortened V by 10 bases and J by 6 bases, and 21 bases separated the two germline ends. The germline V gene has CDR1 MRHNA and CDR2 SNTAGT.

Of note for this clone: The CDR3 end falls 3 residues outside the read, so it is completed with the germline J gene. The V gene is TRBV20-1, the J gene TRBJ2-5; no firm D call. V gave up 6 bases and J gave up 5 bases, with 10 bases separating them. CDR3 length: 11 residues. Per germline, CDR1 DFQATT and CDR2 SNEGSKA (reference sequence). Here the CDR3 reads CSALAVETQYF. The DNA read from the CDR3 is TGCAGTGCGCTGGCCGTTGAGACC.

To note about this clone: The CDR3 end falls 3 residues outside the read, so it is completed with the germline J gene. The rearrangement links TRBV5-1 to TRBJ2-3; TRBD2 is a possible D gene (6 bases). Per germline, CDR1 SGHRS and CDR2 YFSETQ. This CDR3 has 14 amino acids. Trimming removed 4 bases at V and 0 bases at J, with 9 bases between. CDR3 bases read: TGCGCCAGCAGCGGGGCGGGGAGCACAGATACG. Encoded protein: CASSGAGSTDT. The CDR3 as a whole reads CASSGAGSTDTQYF.

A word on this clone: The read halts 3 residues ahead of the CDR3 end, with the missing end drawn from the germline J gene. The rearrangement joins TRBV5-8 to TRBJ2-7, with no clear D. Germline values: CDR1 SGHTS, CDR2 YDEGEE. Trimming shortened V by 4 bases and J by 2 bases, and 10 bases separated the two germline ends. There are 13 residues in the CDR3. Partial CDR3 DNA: TGTGCCAGCAGCAAACAGAGTACCTACGAG. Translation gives CASSKQSTYE. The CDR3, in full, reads CASSKQSTYEQYF. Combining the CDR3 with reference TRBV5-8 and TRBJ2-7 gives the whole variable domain EAGVTQSPTHLIKTRGQQATLRCSPISGHTSVYWYQQALGLGLQFLLWYDEGEERNRGNFPPRFSGRQFPNYSSELNVNALELEDSALYLCASSKQSTYEQYFGPGTRLTVT.

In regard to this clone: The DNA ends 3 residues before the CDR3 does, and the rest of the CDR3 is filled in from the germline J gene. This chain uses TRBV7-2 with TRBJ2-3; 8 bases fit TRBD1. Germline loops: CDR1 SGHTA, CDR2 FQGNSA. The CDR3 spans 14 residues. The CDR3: CASSRRGREETQYF. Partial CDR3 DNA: TGTGCCAGCAGCCGCAGGGGGCGCGAGGAGACG.

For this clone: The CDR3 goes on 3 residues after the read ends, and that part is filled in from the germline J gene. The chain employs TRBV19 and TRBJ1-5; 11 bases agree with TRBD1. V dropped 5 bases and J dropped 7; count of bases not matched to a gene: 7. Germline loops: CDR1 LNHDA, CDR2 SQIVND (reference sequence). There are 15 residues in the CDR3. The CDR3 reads CASSSGTGGNQPQHF. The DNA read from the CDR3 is TGTGCCAGTAGTTCCGGGACAGGGGGTAACCAGCCC.

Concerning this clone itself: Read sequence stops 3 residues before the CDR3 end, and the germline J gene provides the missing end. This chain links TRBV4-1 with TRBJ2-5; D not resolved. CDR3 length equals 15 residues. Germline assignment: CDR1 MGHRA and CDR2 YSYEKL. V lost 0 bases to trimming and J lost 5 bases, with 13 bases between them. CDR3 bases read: TGCGCCAGCAGCCAAGATCCCCAGCACTATGAGACC. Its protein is CASSQDPQHYET. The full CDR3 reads CASSQDPQHYETQYF.

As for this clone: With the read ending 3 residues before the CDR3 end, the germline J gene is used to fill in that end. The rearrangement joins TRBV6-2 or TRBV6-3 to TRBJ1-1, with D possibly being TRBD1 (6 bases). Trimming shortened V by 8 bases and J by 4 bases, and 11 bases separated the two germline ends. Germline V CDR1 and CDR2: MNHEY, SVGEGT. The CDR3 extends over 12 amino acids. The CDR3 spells CASQGLATEAFF. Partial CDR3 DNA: TGTGCCAGCCAGGGGTTGGCCACTGAA.

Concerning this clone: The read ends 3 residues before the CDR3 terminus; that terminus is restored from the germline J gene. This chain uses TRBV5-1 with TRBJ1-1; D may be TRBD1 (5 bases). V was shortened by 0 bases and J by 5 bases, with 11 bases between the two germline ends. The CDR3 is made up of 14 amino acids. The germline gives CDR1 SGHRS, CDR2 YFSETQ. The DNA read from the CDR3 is TGCGCCAGCAGCTTGGGCAGGGCTGGTACTGAA. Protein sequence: CASSLGRAGTE. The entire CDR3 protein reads CASSLGRAGTEAFF.

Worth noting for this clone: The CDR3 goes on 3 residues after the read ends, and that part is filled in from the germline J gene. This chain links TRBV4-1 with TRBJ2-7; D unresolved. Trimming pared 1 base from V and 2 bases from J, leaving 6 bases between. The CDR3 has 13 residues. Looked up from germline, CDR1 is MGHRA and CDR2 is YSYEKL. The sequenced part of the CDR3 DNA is TGCGCCAGCAGCCAAGCAGAGGCCTACGAG. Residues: CASSQAEAYE. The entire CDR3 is CASSQAEAYEQYF.

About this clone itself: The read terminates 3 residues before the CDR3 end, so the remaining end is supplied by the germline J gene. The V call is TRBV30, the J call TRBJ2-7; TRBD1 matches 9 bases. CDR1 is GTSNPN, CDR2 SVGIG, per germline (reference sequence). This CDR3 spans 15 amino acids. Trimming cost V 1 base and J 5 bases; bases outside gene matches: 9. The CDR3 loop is CAWSARDRVKDEQYF. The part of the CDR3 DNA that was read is TGTGCCTGGAGTGCCCGGGACAGGGTGAAGGACGAG.

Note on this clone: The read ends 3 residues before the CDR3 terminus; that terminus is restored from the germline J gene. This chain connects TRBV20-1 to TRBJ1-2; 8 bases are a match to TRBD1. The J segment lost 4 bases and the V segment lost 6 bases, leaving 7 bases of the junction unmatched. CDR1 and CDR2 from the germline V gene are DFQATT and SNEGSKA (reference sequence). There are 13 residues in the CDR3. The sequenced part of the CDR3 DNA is TGCAGTGCCCCGGACAGGGTGAGCTATGGC. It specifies CSAPDRVSYG. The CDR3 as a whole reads CSAPDRVSYGYTF.

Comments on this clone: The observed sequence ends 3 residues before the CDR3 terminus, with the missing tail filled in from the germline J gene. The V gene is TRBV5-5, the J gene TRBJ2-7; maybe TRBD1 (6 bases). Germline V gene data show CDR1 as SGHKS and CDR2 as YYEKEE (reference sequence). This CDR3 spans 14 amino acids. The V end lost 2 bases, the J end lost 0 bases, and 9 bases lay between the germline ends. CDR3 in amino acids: CASSLDRYSYEQYF. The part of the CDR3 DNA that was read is TGTGCCAGCAGCTTAGACAGGTACTCCTACGAG. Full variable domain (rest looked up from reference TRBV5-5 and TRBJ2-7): DAGVTQSPTHLIKTRGQQVTLRCSPISGHKSVSWYQQVLGQGPQFIFQYYEKEERGRGNFPDRFSARQFPNYSSELNVNALLLGDSALYLCASSLDRYSYEQYFGPGTRLTVT.

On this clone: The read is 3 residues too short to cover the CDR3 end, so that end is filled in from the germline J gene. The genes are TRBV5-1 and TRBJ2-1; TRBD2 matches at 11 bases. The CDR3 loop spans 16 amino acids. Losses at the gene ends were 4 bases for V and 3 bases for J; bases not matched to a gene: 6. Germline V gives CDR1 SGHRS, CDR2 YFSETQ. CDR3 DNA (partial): TGCGCCAGCAGCACCGGGACTAGCGGACACTACAATGAG. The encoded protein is CASSTGTSGHYNE. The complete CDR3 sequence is CASSTGTSGHYNEQFF.

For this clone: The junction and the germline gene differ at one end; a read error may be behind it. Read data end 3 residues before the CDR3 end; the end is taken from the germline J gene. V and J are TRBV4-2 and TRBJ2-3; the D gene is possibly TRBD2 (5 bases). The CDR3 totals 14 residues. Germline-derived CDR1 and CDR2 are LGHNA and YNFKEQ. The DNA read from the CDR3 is TGCGCCAGCTCGGACTTCATAGAATCAGATACG. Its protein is CASSDFIESDT. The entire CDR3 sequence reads CASSDFIESDTQYF.

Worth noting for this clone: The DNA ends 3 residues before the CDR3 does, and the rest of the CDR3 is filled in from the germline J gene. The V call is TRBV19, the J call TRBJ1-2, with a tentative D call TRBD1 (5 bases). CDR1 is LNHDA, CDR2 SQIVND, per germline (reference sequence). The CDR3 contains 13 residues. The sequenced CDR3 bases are TGTGCCAGTAGTATTCGGTGGGGCCCCGAC. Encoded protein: CASSIRWGPD. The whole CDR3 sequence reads CASSIRWGPDYTF.

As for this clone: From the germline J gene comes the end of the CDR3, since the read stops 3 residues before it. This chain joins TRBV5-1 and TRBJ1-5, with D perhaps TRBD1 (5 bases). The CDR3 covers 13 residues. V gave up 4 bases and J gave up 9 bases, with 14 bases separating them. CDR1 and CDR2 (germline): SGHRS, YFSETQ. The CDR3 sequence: CASSPGGGRPQHF. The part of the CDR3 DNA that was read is TGCGCCAGCAGCCCGGGGGGGGGACGGCCC.